This T cell receptor beta chain derives from a study of blood T cell repertoires in COVID-19 (dated by TCRdb to 2020 to 2021). Looking at the study overall: Samples from collaborators originated in the United States, Italy and Spain and spanned both the acute and convalescent phases of COVID-19. The material from the prospective study consisted of cDNA or gDNA derived from T cells, B-cell-depleted T cells, or PBMCs. Deeply sampled blood TCRbeta repertoires from subjects exposed to, actively infected with, or recovered from COVID-19 were included in the dataset. A freely available public database, intended as a resource for researchers studying the immune response to SARS-CoV-2, is where the repertoires were released. The samples were drawn from two sources: the first 160 participants of the ongoing ImmuneRACE study, and 1,000 to 1,500 subjects contributed by 6 global collaborators. Sample metadata almost always included a de-identified subject ID, COVID-19 status, age in years and sex. Where available, HLA class I and class II types were obtained from metadata supplied by the sample provider rather than from assay-based typing. Results and caveats for the whole study, not just this receptor: How much clinical and demographic metadata was included differed by source and by participant, and the metadata was provided uncurated.

A word on this clone: What this receptor recognizes is not known. One base away there is no much larger clone; base qualities are not given.

TCRbeta CDR3 regions were amplified from genomic DNA by means of the immunoSEQ Assay, a bias-controlled multiplex PCR. The authors processed their data as follows. Within the assay, amplification of reference gene primers was used to estimate how many nucleated cells each sample contained. To quantify the absolute abundance of each unique TCRbeta CDR3 rearrangement, sequence reads were collapsed and filtered. For each sample, productive Simpson clonality was calculated by taking the square root of Simpson's diversity index across productive rearrangements. What TCRdb holds here is the immuneACCESS table cut down to in-frame rearrangements. Part of the clones is not present; checked against another copy, under half of the missing clones reflect an unresolved V gene, and the others are unexplained. V, J and clone size were drawn from that table, and D and trimming were deduced from the DNA. Within this sample are over 150,000 clones, with around 83% of them counted one time only. 6.2% of the sample goes to the ten largest clones.

Participants in the prospective study were enrolled through a virtual design, were aged about 18 to 90 years, and lived in 20 to 30 United States geographic areas. To assign participants to cohorts, the prospective study relied on clinical history that participants themselves reported in a screening survey and a study questionnaire. Recovered participants in ImmuneRACE Cohort 3 were defined as having two consecutive negative NP/OP PCR tests, clearance from a healthcare professional, or resolution of symptoms. In the prospective study, whole blood, serum and a nasopharyngeal or oropharyngeal swab were collected from each participant by mobile phlebotomists. Prospective study participants could optionally give additional blood draws and questionnaires over an approximately 2-month period. Before DNA extraction, prospective study blood samples were shipped either frozen or at room temperature. The source of this sequence is a man aged 35-49 years who had recovered from COVID-19. The sample comprised PBMCs or T cells enriched from blood (not recorded which).

The CDR3 protein sequence reads: CASSYGRGGDTQYF. The nucleotide sequence is TGTGCCAGCAGTTACGGAAGGGGAGGGGATACGCAGTATTTT. Here the chain combines TRBV6-6 and TRBJ2-3, with 7 middle bases fitting TRBD2. Trimming takes 2 bases off V and 6 bases off J; junction bases not matched to a gene: 5. CDR1 and CDR2, per the germline V gene (reference sequence), are MNHNY and SVGAGI. The cysteine opens and the phenylalanine closes a CDR3 of 14 amino acids. Only the CDR3 DNA stays, 42 bases, in frame from base 1.